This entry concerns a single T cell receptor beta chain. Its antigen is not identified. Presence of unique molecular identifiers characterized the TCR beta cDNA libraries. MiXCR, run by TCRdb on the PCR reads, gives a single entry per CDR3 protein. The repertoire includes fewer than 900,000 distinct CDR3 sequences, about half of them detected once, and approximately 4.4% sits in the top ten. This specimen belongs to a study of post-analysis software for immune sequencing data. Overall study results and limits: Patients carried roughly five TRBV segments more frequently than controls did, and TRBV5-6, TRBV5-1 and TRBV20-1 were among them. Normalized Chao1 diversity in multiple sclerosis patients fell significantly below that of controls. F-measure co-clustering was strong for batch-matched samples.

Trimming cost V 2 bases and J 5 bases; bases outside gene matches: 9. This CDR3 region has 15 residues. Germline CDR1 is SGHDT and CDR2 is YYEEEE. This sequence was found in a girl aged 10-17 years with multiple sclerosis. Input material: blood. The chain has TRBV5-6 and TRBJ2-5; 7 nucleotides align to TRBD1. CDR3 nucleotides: TGTGCCAGCAGCTTTAGGGGGCGCGGTCATGAGACCCAGTACTTC. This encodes CASSFRGRGHETQYF.